Listed here are 3 T cell receptor beta chains from one sample, sequenced in a study of blood T cells in healthy people across ages. Next came a second PCR, run for about 7 to 12 cycles, which used a sample-barcoded 5' primer along with a J-beta primer mix. TCRdb independently ran MiXCR on the 5' RACE reads; one entry per CDR3 protein. Of 600,000 or so distinct CDR3 sequences listed, 20% to 25% are singletons. The sample was blood. These receptors came from a man between 65 and 80 years old in good health.

This clonotype was detected only a few times. J is TRBJ2-5 and V is TRBV5-1; D might be TRBD1 or TRBD2, each matching 5 bases. Germline V CDR1 and CDR2: SGHRS, YFSETQ. The V gene lost 0 bases and the J gene lost 4 bases, with 10 bases spanning the gap. The CDR3 is 14 amino acids. CDR3 coding DNA: TGCGCCAGCAGCTTGGCCACGGGGCGAGAGACCCAGTACTTC. This codes for CASSLATGRETQYF.

This clonotype turned up a few times. V is TRBV2 and J is TRBJ1-6; D is undetermined. This CDR3 is 13 amino acids long. Trimming shortened V by 6 bases and J by 6 bases, and 9 bases separated the two germline ends. Germline V CDR1 and CDR2: SNHLY, FYNNEI. The CDR3 sequence: CASRREFNSPLHF. The CDR3 coding sequence is TGTGCCAGCAGGCGGGAATTTAATTCACCCCTCCACTTT.

This clonotype has only a few counts. The rearrangement links TRBV20-1 to TRBJ2-1; tentatively, D is TRBD1 (6 bases). Germline V gene data show CDR1 as DFQATT and CDR2 as SNEGSKA (reference sequence). Trimming cost V 6 bases and J 6 bases, with 12 bases left between them. The CDR3 totals 12 residues. The CDR3 nucleotides read TGCAGTGCCAACCGGGACATCAATGAGCAGTTCTTC. Its translation is CSANRDINEQFF.